This T cell receptor (beta chain) was identified during a study of blood T cell repertoires in COVID-19. Study overall: Whether acute or convalescent, the COVID-19 samples came from the United States, Italy and Spain. PBMCs, B-cell-depleted T cells, or T cells provided the cDNA or gDNA that made up the material.

The CDR3 extends over 14 amino acids. CDR1 is SNHLY, CDR2 FYNNEI, per germline. With V trimmed by 7 bases and J by 2 bases, 4 bases remained unmatched. The Seattle site enrolled patients during active infection and followed them longitudinally. Original analysis: Reference gene primer amplification in the assay estimated nucleated cell counts. Profiling relied on immunoSEQ multiplex PCR, and the TCRdb table lists in-frame clones only, not all of them. For V, J and clone size, that table is used; D and trimming come from the DNA. The data show 250,000 to 350,000 clones, more than 65% seen once. The clonotype originates from a person between 65 and 80 years old with COVID-19, enrolled during active disease. The chain joins TRBV2 to TRBJ1-5; TRBD1 aligns across 8 bases. Sequencing used peripheral blood. The CDR3 here is CASKDREGNQPQHF. CDR3 nucleotide sequence: TGTGCCAGCAAGGACAGGGAGGGCAATCAGCCCCAGCATTTT.